A selection of T cell receptor beta chains follows, all from one sample in a study of T cell repertoires in cytomegalovirus infection. One entry per CDR3 protein, called by TCRdb with MiXCR from the reads. The repertoire includes approximately 730,000 distinct CDR3 sequences, 30% to 40% of them detected once, and about 20% sits in the top ten. Their antigen targets remain unknown. This sample comprised cultured PBMCs, obtained from culture after CMV antigen stimulation. These receptor sequences come from a human donor in good health (CMV status not recorded). Some clones in this sample may be carry-over from other donors' samples. The CDR3 runs from the conserved cysteine through the conserved F or W. A D gene is named only where the DNA matches it firmly. Size is stated for part of the rows, as once, few or many counts, or as a class when the clone is expanded.

- | TRBJ2-3 | TRBV30 | few | TGTGCCTGGAGTAGAAGACGGGACTCTGGAGATACGCAGTATTTT | CAWSRRRDSGDTQYF
TRBD1 | TRBJ2-4 | TRBV7-9 | - | TGTGCCAGCAGTCTTAGCGGACAGGGTAGAAACATTCAGTACTTC | CASSLSGQGRNIQYF
- | TRBJ2-1 | TRBV19 | - | TGTGCCAGTAGTTCACCCCCACGGGACGGGCAGTTCTTC | CASSSPPRDGQFF
TRBD2 | TRBJ2-7 | TRBV7-9 | - | TGTGCCAGCAGCTTCTCCGGGACTAGTGACGAGCAGTACTTC | CASSFSGTSDEQYF
TRBD1 | TRBJ1-1 | TRBV4-1 | few | TGCGCCAGCAGCCAAGTACGGACAGGCACTGAAGCTTTCTTT | CASSQVRTGTEAFF
- | TRBJ2-5 | TRBV20-1 | - | TGCAGCCTTTTCGACCCCCAACAAGAGACCCAGTACTTC | CSLFDPQQETQYF
- | TRBJ2-5 | TRBV20-1 | - | TGCAGTGCTAGGTACCAAGAGACCCAGTACTTC | CSARYQETQYF
- | TRBJ2-3 | TRBV28 | - | TGTGCCAGCAGTTTGGTGGGGGGGCAAGATACGCAGTATTTT | CASSLVGGQDTQYF
TRBD2 | TRBJ2-5 | TRBV7-2 | many | TGTGCCAGCAGCCTCACAGGACTAGCGGGTTTTAGCGGGGGTATTCTTCGGACCCAGTACTTC | CASSLTGLAGFSGGILRTQYF
TRBD2 | TRBJ2-1 | TRBV5-5 | - | TGTGCCAGCAGCTTGGCCGCGGCTAGCGGACTGCTTTACAATGAGCAGTTCTTC | CASSLAAASGLLYNEQFF
- | TRBJ2-2 | TRBV6-2/TRBV6-3 | - | TGTGCCAACAGTTACACTTCGACTTGGGGCGGGGAGCTGTTTTTT | CANSYTSTWGGELFF
TRBD1 | TRBJ2-1 | TRBV7-2 | many | TGTGCCAGCAGCGTTGACAGGGGTCCCAATGAGCAGTTCTTC | CASSVDRGPNEQFF
- | TRBJ2-3 | TRBV6-1 | - | TGTGCCAGCAGTGCCCGTAGCGCGGCACTCACAGATACGCAGTATTTT | CASSARSAALTDTQYF
TRBD2 | TRBJ2-7 | TRBV7-2 | many | TGTGCCAGCAGCTCCGGGACTAGCTTCTACGAGCAGTACTTC | CASSSGTSFYEQYF
TRBD1 | TRBJ1-1 | TRBV19 | few | TGTGCCACGTCCGGGACAGGGAAATCGGCTTTCTTT | CATSGTGKSAFF
- | TRBJ1-5 | TRBV19 | - | TGTGCCAGTAGTATAGATCGGAGGATTCAGCCCCAGCATTTT | CASSIDRRIQPQHF
TRBD1 | TRBJ2-2 | TRBV6-5 | few | TGTGCCAGCAGTTACTCGAGGGACAGGGACGACGGGGAGCTGTTTTTT | CASSYSRDRDDGELFF
- | TRBJ2-7 | TRBV4-2 | - | TGTGCCAGCAGCCGATCCCGGTTTGAAGACGAGCAGTACTTC | CASSRSRFEDEQYF
TRBD2 | TRBJ2-1 | TRBV19 | few | TGTGCCAGTAGCTCAGAGGGACCCGGACTAGTTACCTTCAATGAGCAGTTCTTC | CASSSEGPGLVTFNEQFF
TRBD1 | TRBJ1-6 | TRBV20-1 | - | TGCAGTGCTGCCAGTGGGACAGCCAGAAGCTCCTATAATTCACCCCTCCACTTT | CSAASGTARSSYNSPLHF
- | TRBJ2-3 | TRBV7-2 | many | TGTGCCAGCAGCCCCCGGAGCTTTCGCACAGATACGCAGTATTTT | CASSPRSFRTDTQYF
- | TRBJ1-1 | TRBV6-5 | few | TGTGCCAGCACCTCTTGGGGGGGTCCTGAAGCTTTCTTT | CASTSWGGPEAFF
TRBD1 | TRBJ2-1 | TRBV14 | once | TGTGCCAGCAGTCGGTCCGGGACAGGGGTCTACAATGAGCAGTTCTTC | CASSRSGTGVYNEQFF
- | TRBJ1-4 | TRBV6-6 | few | TGTGCCAGCAGTTATGGTGGCCAGTATAATGAAAAACTGTTTTTT | CASSYGGQYNEKLFF
TRBD2 | TRBJ2-7 | TRBV11-2 | - | TGTGCCAGCAGCTTCCAGCTAGCGGGTGCCTACGAGCAGTACTTC | CASSFQLAGAYEQYF
- | TRBJ2-5 | TRBV27 | few | TGTGCCAGCAGTTTATTTAAGGGGACCCCGGGCCAAGAGACCCAGTACTTC | CASSLFKGTPGQETQYF
- | TRBJ1-2 | TRBV20-1 | - | TGCAGTGGGAGAGGCTTTGGTGGCTACACCTTC | CSGRGFGGYTF
- | TRBJ2-7 | TRBV7-8 | - | TGTGCCAGCAGCTTAGTTTTGGACTACGATCAGTACTTC | CASSLVLDYDQYF
- | TRBJ2-1 | TRBV6-1 | few | TGTGCCAGCAGTGTCAGGAGCGGGTCCTACAATGAGCAGTTCTTC | CASSVRSGSYNEQFF
- | TRBJ2-1 | TRBV5-6 | - | TGTGCCAGCAGCTTCAGGGTGGCCTACAATGAGCAGTTCTTC | CASSFRVAYNEQFF
- | TRBJ1-1 | TRBV28 | - | TGTGCCAGTATTTCGATCGCTGAAGCTTTCTTT | CASISIAEAFF
TRBD2 | TRBJ2-7 | TRBV7-6 | many | TGTGCCAGCAGCTTAGACGGGAGGCGCGAGCAGTACTTC | CASSLDGRREQYF
TRBD2 | TRBJ2-2 | TRBV27 | - | TGTGCCAGCAGCTTCGGGGGGTTAGGATCCACCGGGGAGCTGTTTTTT | CASSFGGLGSTGELFF
- | TRBJ1-1 | TRBV12-3/TRBV12-4 | few | TGTGCCAGCAGTTTCAGTGGACGGATGAACACTGAAGCTTTCTTT | CASSFSGRMNTEAFF
- | TRBJ1-5 | TRBV12-3/TRBV12-4 | many | TGTGCCAGCAGCCCAGGCGGGGGCTGGGATCAGCCCCAGCATTTT | CASSPGGGWDQPQHF
- | TRBJ2-5 | TRBV7-2 | - | TGTGCCAGCAGCTTAGGTGTGGCCCGGACCCAGTACTTC | CASSLGVARTQYF
- | TRBJ2-1 | TRBV6-1 | - | TGTGCCAGCAGCTCCGGGATTCAGCGTGGCGATGAGCAGTTCTTC | CASSSGIQRGDEQFF
- | TRBJ1-1 | TRBV19 | - | TGTGCCAGTAGTATTTTTCTGAACACTGAAGCTTTCTTT | CASSIFLNTEAFF
- | TRBJ2-5 | TRBV20-1 | - | TGCAGTGCTAGACCGGGACAGCGGGTGGGGACCCAGTACTTC | CSARPGQRVGTQYF
- | TRBJ1-4 | TRBV18 | - | TGTGCCAGCTCACCAGACAGGACAACTAATGAAAAACTGTTTTTT | CASSPDRTTNEKLFF
TRBD2 | TRBJ2-1 | TRBV15 | - | TGTGCCACCAGCAGAGTTGGGGGGGGCTCCTACAATGAGCAGTTCTTC | CATSRVGGGSYNEQFF
TRBD1 | TRBJ2-5 | TRBV5-1 | - | TGCGCCAGCACCAGGGGGACCCAAGAGACCCAGTACTTC | CASTRGTQETQYF
- | TRBJ1-5 | TRBV6-1 | - | TGTGCCAGCAGTGAAGGATCTCTTGGACCCCAGCATTTT | CASSEGSLGPQHF
TRBD1 | TRBJ1-6 | TRBV7-2 | - | TGTGCCAGCAGCACGGACAGGCCCCTGCGGAGTTCACCCCTCCACTTT | CASSTDRPLRSSPLHF
TRBD2 | TRBJ2-3 | TRBV4-2 | - | TGTGCCAGCAGCCCGCGCCGCGGCGGGGGGGCTGGGGATACGCAGTATTTT | CASSPRRGGGAGDTQYF
- | TRBJ2-2 | TRBV4-2 | few | TGTGCCAGCAGCCAAACCGGGACGGCTAACACCGGGGAGCTGTTTTTT | CASSQTGTANTGELFF
- | TRBJ1-4 | TRBV6-4 | - | TGTGCCAGCAGTGACCCTGACAGGAGATCGGCCACACCCACAACTAATGAAAAACTGTTTTTT | CASSDPDRRSATPTTNEKLFF
- | TRBJ1-1 | TRBV6-2/TRBV6-3 | many | TGTGCCAGCAGTTGGGTGAACACTGAAGCTTTCTTT | CASSWVNTEAFF
- | TRBJ1-2 | TRBV20-1 | - | TGCAGTGCTAGGGACACTCGGTCTTATGGCTACACCTTC | CSARDTRSYGYTF
TRBD1 | TRBJ1-5 | TRBV7-6 | many | TGTGCCAGCAGCGCCCAGACAGGGAGCAATCAGCCCCAGCATTTT | CASSAQTGSNQPQHF
TRBD1 | TRBJ2-2 | TRBV7-9 | few | TGTGCCAGCAGCTCCAGCCCCGGGACAGGGAGGTTCGCGAACACCGGGGAGCTGTTTTTT | CASSSSPGTGRFANTGELFF
TRBD1 | TRBJ1-4 | TRBV20-1 | - | TGCAGTGCTAGAGATTTGGGACAGGGCGGTGAAAAACTGTTTTTT | CSARDLGQGGEKLFF
- | TRBJ1-6 | TRBV4-3 | - | TGCGCCAGCAAGCAGGGAGTGGGTAATTCACCCCTCCACTTT | CASKQGVGNSPLHF
TRBD2 | TRBJ2-3 | TRBV7-9 | - | TGTGCCAGCAGCTCGCCCCGGGGGGTTAGCACAGATACGCAGTATTTT | CASSSPRGVSTDTQYF
- | TRBJ2-1 | TRBV7-2 | many | TGTGCCAGCAGCTTAGGAGCGCCCTCCTACAATGAGCAGTTCTTC | CASSLGAPSYNEQFF